This TCR beta chain emerged from a study of T cell repertoires in cytomegalovirus infection. General observations from the study: Adding up the frequency of public TCR beta families identified people who carried CMV plus the relevant HLA.

Note on this clonotype: Its matching antigen is unknown.

One entry per CDR3 protein, called by TCRdb with MiXCR from the reads. The table has approximately 220,000 distinct CDR3 sequences, less than 50% seen once; the top ten hold about 60%. The V and J ends lost 1 base and 0 bases, in that order; junction bases with no gene match: 9. Germline CDR1 SGHRS, CDR2 YFSETQ. The CDR3 length is 19 residues. The chain has TRBV5-1 and TRBJ2-2, with TRBD2 matching over 10 bases. Sequencing was performed on CD8+ T cells from cultured PBMCs, taken from culture after CMV antigen stimulation. The TCR was taken from a human donor in good health (CMV status not recorded). Some clones in this sample may be carry-over from other donors' samples. DNA for the CDR3: TGCGCCAGCAGCTTGTCAGCGGGAGGGCAAGTGACGAACACCGGGGAGCTGTTTTTT. It yields the protein CASSLSAGGQVTNTGELFF.